This entry is about one TCR beta chain. The antigen remains undetermined. Expressed TCRB transcripts were sequenced because the isolated RNA had all been reverse transcribed beforehand. TCRdb's copy holds only in-frame clones and misses some; the assay was immunoSEQ multiplex PCR. The data hold 350,000 or so clones, with about 19% observed a single time. This sample is drawn from a study of beta chain features in type 1 diabetes. Study-wide results and caveats: A cDNA-based sequencing approach could over-represent cells with high TCR expression. Across patients, naive, central memory and Treg TCRB repertoires exhibited apparently greater similarity than was observed across healthy donors.

The CDR3 runs to 15 residues. The germline V gene has CDR1 SQVTM and CDR2 ANQGSEA. After removal of 6 bases from V and 3 bases from J, the junction contained 6 bases not matched to a gene. The chain employs TRBV29-1 and TRBJ2-5; the match to TRBD2 covers 14 bases. The sample was naive CD4+ T cells from blood. This TCR was recovered from a woman aged 18-29 years in good health. The CDR3 DNA follows: TGCAGCGTCTCGACTAGCGGGGGGGCCGAAGAGACCCAGTACTTC. Translation: CSVSTSGGAEETQYF.